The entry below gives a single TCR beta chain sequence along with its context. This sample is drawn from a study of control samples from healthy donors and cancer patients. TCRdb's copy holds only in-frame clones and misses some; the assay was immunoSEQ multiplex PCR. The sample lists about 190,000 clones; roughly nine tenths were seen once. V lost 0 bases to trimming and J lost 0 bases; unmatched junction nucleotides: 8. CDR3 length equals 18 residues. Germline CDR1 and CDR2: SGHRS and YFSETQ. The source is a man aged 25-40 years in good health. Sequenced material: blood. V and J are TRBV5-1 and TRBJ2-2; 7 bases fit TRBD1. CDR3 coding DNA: TGCGCCAGCAGCTTGGATGGGGCAGGGACAGCGAACACCGGGGAGCTGTTTTTT. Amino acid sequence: CASSLDGAGTANTGELFF.